One and the same sample provided the 27 T cell receptor beta chains below, sequenced in a study of blood T cell repertoires in COVID-19. The table came from immunoSEQ multiplex PCR; TCRdb's copy has only in-frame clones and leaves some out. Of about 150,000 clones listed, 82% are singletons. Sequencing was performed on peripheral blood. The receptors come from a human donor with acute or convalescent COVID-19. The donor label of this sample is uncertain.

J is TRBJ1-2 and V is TRBV27; 9 nucleotides align to TRBD1. CDR1 MNHEY and CDR2 SMNVEV come from the germline V gene (reference sequence). Trimming at V came to 6 bases and at J to 5 bases, leaving 13 bases not matched to a gene. This CDR3 spans 16 amino acids. The CDR3 spells CASRRLGQGNRYGYTF. CDR3 nucleotides: TGTGCCAGCAGGCGCCTTGGACAGGGGAATCGTTATGGCTACACCTTC.

The rearrangement links TRBV10-3 to TRBJ2-7; D ambiguous. The V end was cut by 9 bases, the J end by 2 bases, with 11 bases between. Germline CDR1 ENHRY, CDR2 SYGVKD. The CDR3 length is 12 residues. CDR3 residues: CAIRREAYEQYF. CDR3 nucleotides: TGTGCCATACGAAGAGAAGCCTACGAGCAGTACTTC.

This chain links TRBV10-3 with TRBJ2-2; 10 bases map to TRBD1. Trimming at V came to 0 bases and at J to 2 bases, leaving 0 bases not matched to a gene. The CDR3 has 16 amino acids. Per the germline V gene, CDR1 is ENHRY and CDR2 is SYGVKD. CDR3 in DNA: TGTGCCATCAGTGAGTCGACAGGGGGCAACACCGGGGAGCTGTTTTTT. This codes for CAISESTGGNTGELFF.

This rearrangement joins TRBV2 to TRBJ1-3; D not resolved. Germline values: CDR1 SNHLY, CDR2 FYNNEI. This CDR3 has 12 amino acids. V was shortened by 4 bases and J by 2 bases, with 3 bases between the two germline ends. The CDR3: CASSATGNTIYF. CDR3 coding DNA: TGTGCCAGCAGTGCCACTGGAAACACCATATATTTT.

This clone was seen once. The chain recombines TRBV6-5 with TRBJ1-5; 7 bases fit TRBD1. V was pared by 5 bases and J by 4 bases, with 8 bases of the junction left unmatched. From germline, CDR1 is MNHEY and CDR2 SVGAGI. The CDR3 is made up of 15 amino acids. This chain's CDR3 is CASSRAGGGNQPQHF. CDR3 DNA sequence: TGTGCCAGCAGTCGGGCAGGGGGTGGGAATCAGCCCCAGCATTTT.

CDR3 region: CASKGERGSGGYTF. In DNA form, the CDR3 reads TGTGCCAGCAAGGGAGAGAGGGGGTCTGGAGGCTACACCTTC. The chain combines TRBV6-6 with TRBJ1-2, with D perhaps TRBD1 (6 bases). Trimming removed 7 bases at V and 8 bases at J, with 20 bases between. Germline loops: CDR1 MNHNY, CDR2 SVGAGI (reference sequence). This CDR3 spans 14 amino acids.

The chain carries TRBV6-5 and TRBJ1-2, with D possibly matching TRBD1 (6 bases). This CDR3 has 13 residues. Trimming stripped 6 bases from V and 5 bases from J, with 13 bases between. Germline lookup yields CDR1 MNHEY and CDR2 SVGAGI. This chain's CDR3 is CASRTTGLYGYTF. In DNA form, the CDR3 reads TGTGCCAGCAGGACCACAGGGCTTTATGGCTACACCTTC.

V usage is TRBV11-2 and J usage is TRBJ2-3, with D maybe TRBD2 (6 bases). V lost 5 bases to trimming and J lost 5 bases, with 26 bases between them. Germline V lookup: CDR1 SGHAT, CDR2 FQNNGV. The CDR3 sequence is 18 residues long. The CDR3 sequence is CASSHTRPYRENGDTQYF. The CDR3 DNA follows: TGTGCCAGCAGCCATACTCGGCCCTACCGGGAGAATGGAGATACGCAGTATTTT.

The chain employs TRBV3-1 (or the pseudogene TRBV3-2) and TRBJ2-7; a weak D match, TRBD2 (6 bases). Trimming stripped 2 bases from V and 3 bases from J, with 14 bases between. Germline values: CDR1 LGHDT, CDR2 YNNKEL (reference sequence). The CDR3 contains 15 residues. CDR3 sequence (DNA): TGTGCCAGCAGCCAACTCCCAGGCGGGGACTACGAGCAGTACTTC. Translating it yields CASSQLPGGDYEQYF.

The rearrangement joins TRBV5-5 to TRBJ1-5; possible D gene TRBD1, 5 bases. Germline V CDR1 and CDR2: SGHKS, YYEKEE (reference sequence). V gave up 2 bases and J gave up 0 bases, with 9 bases separating them. The CDR3 spans 15 residues. The CDR3 nucleotides are TGTGCCAGCAGCTTCCGGGGGGGTAGCAATCAGCCCCAGCATTTT. Translated: CASSFRGGSNQPQHF.

The sample holds one count of this clone. The chain carries TRBV30 and TRBJ2-7, with D tentatively TRBD2 (5 bases). Germline V gene lookup returns CDR1 GTSNPN and CDR2 SVGIG (reference sequence). With 5 bases removed from V and 4 bases from J, the gap between germline ends came to 18 bases. The CDR3 is 14 amino acids. For the CDR3, the DNA is TGTGCCTGGGAGGGAGCAGAGACCTCATACGAGCAGTACTTC. Translation gives CAWEGAETSYEQYF. Using reference TRBV30 and TRBJ2-7 for the parts outside the CDR3, the full variable domain is SQTIHQWPATLVQPVGSPLSLECTVEGTSNPNLYWYRQAAGRGLQLLFYSVGIGQISSEVPQNLSASRPQDRQFILSSKKLLLSDSGFYLCAWEGAETSYEQYFGPGTRLTVT.

This chain's CDR3 is CASSPLAGGPQTQYF. The CDR3 coding sequence is TGTGCCAGCAGTCCATTAGCGGGGGGGCCTCAGACCCAGTACTTC. The chain has TRBV27 and TRBJ2-5; the match to TRBD2 covers 11 bases. The junction had 8 bases not matched to a gene; V was cut back by 5 bases and J by 6 bases. Germline values: CDR1 MNHEY, CDR2 SMNVEV (reference sequence). The CDR3 length is 15 residues.

The rearrangement links TRBV11-2 to TRBJ2-2; 8 nucleotides line up with TRBD1. The CDR3 is made up of 18 amino acids. Trimming at V came to 3 bases and at J to 4 bases, leaving 13 bases not matched to a gene. Germline CDR1 is SGHAT and CDR2 is FQNNGV. DNA for the CDR3: TGTGCCAGCAGCTTGACATTTCGGACAGGGATGGGCACCGGGGAGCTGTTTTTT. Encoded protein: CASSLTFRTGMGTGELFF.

The genes are TRBV6-5 and TRBJ1-2, with TRBD1 matching over 9 bases. Germline-derived CDR1 and CDR2 are MNHEY and SVGAGI. The V gene end was trimmed by 6 bases and the J gene end by 7 bases; junction bases not matched to a gene: 9. This CDR3 comprises 14 residues. DNA for the CDR3: TGTGCCAGCAGGGACGACAGGGGGAGTGGTGGCTACACCTTC. Translated: CASRDDRGSGGYTF.

The CDR3 sequence: CASSHQSGAVYEQYF. CDR3 in DNA: TGCGCCAGCAGCCACCAGTCGGGTGCGGTCTACGAGCAGTACTTC. The chain recombines TRBV5-1 with TRBJ2-7; D not certain. Germline-derived CDR1 and CDR2 are SGHRS and YFSETQ. This CDR3 has 15 amino acids. V shed 4 bases and J shed 3 bases, with 17 bases lying between them. The full variable domain, rest sourced from reference TRBV5-1 and TRBJ2-7, is KAGVTQTPRYLIKTRGQQVTLSCSPISGHRSVSWYQQTPGQGLQFLFEYFSETQRNKGNFPGRFSGRQFSNSRSEMNVSTLELGDSALYLCASSHQSGAVYEQYFGPGTRLTVT.

The chain is built from TRBV5-1 and TRBJ2-5; 7 positions match TRBD1. From germline, CDR1 is SGHRS and CDR2 YFSETQ. V shed 3 bases and J 5 bases; nucleotides not matched to a gene: 7. The CDR3 is made up of 14 amino acids. The CDR3 loop reads CASSYEQGWETQYF. CDR3 DNA sequence: TGCGCCAGCAGCTACGAACAGGGGTGGGAGACCCAGTACTTC.

CDR3 sequence reads: CASRLWGQGGEKLFF. The CDR3 coding sequence is TGTGCCAGCAGGCTATGGGGACAGGGAGGTGAAAAACTGTTTTTT. The chain couples TRBV2 to TRBJ1-4, with 9 positions matching TRBD1. The CDR3 runs to 15 residues. V was clipped by 6 bases and J by 7 bases; unmatched bases: 9. The germline CDR1 and CDR2 sequences are SNHLY and FYNNEI.

The rearrangement links TRBV3-1 (or the pseudogene TRBV3-2) to TRBJ1-2; 7 positions agree with TRBD1. The CDR3 runs to 15 residues. V was clipped by 4 bases and J by 4 bases; unmatched bases: 9. CDR1 is LGHDT, CDR2 YNNKEL, per germline (reference sequence). The chain's CDR3 is CASSLREGGGYGYTF. The CDR3 DNA follows: TGTGCCAGCAGCCTAAGGGAAGGGGGCGGCTATGGCTACACCTTC.

This chain uses TRBV14 with TRBJ2-7, with 9 bases matching TRBD1. This CDR3 has 20 residues. Germline-derived CDR1 and CDR2 are SGHDN and FVKESK. The V and J ends lost 4 bases and 3 bases, in that order; junction bases with no gene match: 22. The CDR3: CASSPINNGTGPFTVYEQYF. DNA of the CDR3: TGTGCCAGCAGCCCTATCAACAACGGGACAGGGCCTTTTACTGTCTACGAGCAGTACTTC.

The chain couples TRBV7-9 to TRBJ2-1; 8 positions match TRBD1. The CDR3 runs to 15 residues. The germline V gene has CDR1 SEHNR and CDR2 FQNEAQ (reference sequence). J lost 7 bases, V lost 10 bases, and 15 bases had no gene match. The CDR3 is CATRTTGTGLNEQFF. Written as DNA, the CDR3 is TGTGCCACCAGGACAACCGGGACAGGCCTTAATGAGCAGTTCTTC.

The chain links TRBV3-1 (or the pseudogene TRBV3-2) to TRBJ2-1, with D perhaps matching TRBD2 (5 bases). V gave up 1 base and J gave up 7 bases, with 11 bases separating them. This CDR3 comprises 14 residues. CDR1 is LGHDT and CDR2 is YNNKEL in the germline V gene (reference sequence). The CDR3 coding sequence is TGTGCCAGCAGCCAAGGGAGGTCAAGAAATGAGCAGTTCTTC. Protein: CASSQGRSRNEQFF.

The genes are TRBV10-3 and TRBJ1-5, with 8 bases identical to TRBD1. CDR1 is ENHRY and CDR2 is SYGVKD in the germline V gene. J lost 4 bases, V lost 8 bases, and 10 bases had no gene match. The CDR3 length is 15 residues. Here the CDR3 DNA reads TGTGCCATCGCGCCGGGGACAGGCCAAAATCAGCCCCAGCATTTT. Its translation is CAIAPGTGQNQPQHF.

This clone was found once. CDR3 bases: TGTGCCAGCACCCCGACGGCAGGGCACTCGGCTTCACCCCTCCACTTT. It encodes CASTPTAGHSASPLHF. The chain links TRBV28 to TRBJ1-6, with a weak D call TRBD1 (5 bases). CDR3 length equals 16 residues. Trimming removed 7 bases at V and 9 bases at J, with 22 bases between. In germline, CDR1 is MDHEN, CDR2 SYDVKM.

The V gene is TRBV18, the J gene TRBJ1-1; D remains ambiguous. The V and J ends lost 6 bases and 1 base respectively, with 9 bases between them. The CDR3 sequence is 13 residues long. Per the germline V gene, CDR1 is KGHSH and CDR2 is LQKENI. CDR3 bases: TGTGCCAGCTCTTTTAGCGAGAACACTGAAGCTTTCTTT. This translates into CASSFSENTEAFF. Looking up the rest from reference TRBV18 and TRBJ1-1 gives the full variable domain: NAGVMQNPRHLVRRRGQEARLRCSPMKGHSHVYWYRQLPEEGLKFMVYLQKENIIDESGMPKERFSAEFPKEGPSILRIQQVVRGDSAAYFCASSFSENTEAFFGQGTRLTVV.

This clone came up a few times. The chain has TRBV3-1 (or the pseudogene TRBV3-2) and TRBJ2-3; a weak D match, TRBD1 (6 bases). V was clipped by 6 bases and J by 5 bases, with 18 bases between them. The CDR3 has 15 residues. Germline loops: CDR1 LGHDT, CDR2 YNNKEL (reference sequence). The DNA for the CDR3 is TGTGCCAGCAGTGACCCCATGGGGGCAGAAGATACGCAGTATTTT. Residues: CASSDPMGAEDTQYF.

This chain connects TRBV7-2 to TRBJ1-1; a possible D gene is TRBD1 (6 bases). V lost 2 bases and J lost 5, with 18 bases in between. The germline V gene encodes CDR1 SGHTA and CDR2 FQGNSA. This CDR3 has 16 residues. For the CDR3, the DNA is TGTGCCAGCAGCTTATTCTCCCTGGGGGCGAATACTGAAGCTTTCTTT. Translating gives CASSLFSLGANTEAFF.

This chain uses TRBV21-1 with TRBJ1-2; the table's D call, TRBD1, was not checked against the DNA. TRBV21-1 is termed a pseudogene. The CDR3 totals 11 residues. CDR3 sequence (DNA): TGTGCCAGCACTCCCGATCAGGGCTACACCTTC. This translates into CASTPDQGYTF.